This TCR beta chain was documented in a study of T cells in Graves' hyperthyroidism and ophthalmopathy. Patients having uncontrolled infection, another autoimmune disease, pregnancy or lactation were not included. Diagnosis rested on symptoms, serum thyroxine and TRAb, thyroid ultrasound, and orbital computed tomography. There were TCR beta CDR3 regions amplified from RNA transcripts. The HTBI primer set drove a first-round RT-PCR of the TCR CDR3. TCRdb passed the multiplex PCR reads through MiXCR, listing each CDR3 protein once. The sample consists of around 660,000 distinct CDR3 sequences, about 45% of them appearing once. This CDR3 spans 14 amino acids. Trimming left V 7 bases short and J 4 bases short, with 15 bases between. Looked up from germline, CDR1 is SGDLS and CDR2 is YYNGEE.

The gene calls are TRBV9 and TRBJ1-5, with D possibly TRBD1 on 5 matching bases. This sequence was found in an adult man with Graves' disease, either hyperthyroidism or ophthalmopathy (not recorded which). Sequencing input: peripheral blood or thyroid tissue (not recorded which). The CDR3 reads CASGRDGTNQPQHF. The DNA of the CDR3 is TGTGCCAGCGGCAGGGACGGGACGAATCAGCCCCAGCATTTT.